What follows is one T cell receptor beta chain and its context. Its specificity is not known. V lost 1 base, J lost 3 bases, and 12 bases lay in between. This CDR3 region has 15 residues. Looked up from germline, CDR1 is LNHNV and CDR2 is YYDKDF (reference sequence). These data originate in a study of shared clonotypes between healthy human individuals. Notes on the study in general: The rarefaction results pointed to incomplete sorted-subset sequencing despite large depth. A handful of donors showed sharing of approximately 4.7% of naive CD4 clonotypes.

Here immunoSEQ multiplex PCR was the method, and the copy in TCRdb shows in-frame clones only, minus some. The sample lists under 350,000 clones; about nine tenths were seen once. CD8 memory cells included CD45RO+ cells plus CCR7-negative CD45RA+ TemRA cells. The material sequenced was memory CD8+ T cells sorted from blood. Subset: CD45RO+ cells pooled with CCR7-negative TemRA cells. V and J are TRBV15 and TRBJ1-2; D is possibly TRBD1 (6 bases). The sequence came from a man younger than 30 in good health. CDR3: CATSRARDNHYGYTF. As DNA, the CDR3 is TGTGCCACCAGCAGAGCCCGGGACAACCACTATGGCTACACCTTC. The full variable domain, in which reference TRBV15 and TRBJ1-2 provide the parts outside the CDR3, is DAMVIQNPRYQVTQFGKPVTLSCSQTLNHNVMYWYQQKSSQAPKLLFHYYDKDFNNEADTPDNFQSRRPNTSFCFLDIRSPGLGDTAMYLCATSRARDNHYGYTFGSGTRLTVV.